This T cell receptor beta chain stems from a study of T cell responses to AZD1222 COVID-19 vaccine. Profiled with immunoSEQ multiplex PCR; TCRdb holds only in-frame clones, not every one. The table lists 80,000 or so clones, 70% to 90% of them singletons. Trimming cost V 8 bases and J 2 bases, with 10 bases left between them. The CDR3 covers 13 residues. Germline V gives CDR1 LNHDA, CDR2 SQIVND (reference sequence). The clonotype originates from an adult in good health. The chain carries TRBV19 and TRBJ1-3; D not certain. This material consisted of peripheral blood, taken on day 0 of AZD1222 vaccination. This CDR3 is CASRGSPGNTIYF. The CDR3 DNA reads as TGTGCCAGTCGTGGCAGCCCTGGAAACACCATATATTTT. Based on the CDR3 plus reference TRBV19 and TRBJ1-3, the full variable domain is DGGITQSPKYLFRKEGQNVTLSCEQNLNHDAMYWYRQDPGQGLRLIYYSQIVNDFQKGDIAEGYSVSREKKESFPLTVTSAQKNPTAFYLCASRGSPGNTIYFGEGSWLTVV.